Below, 15 T cell receptor beta chains from the same sample are listed, as sequenced in a study of blood T cell repertoires in COVID-19. The assay was immunoSEQ multiplex PCR, and TCRdb's table has in-frame clones only and misses some. This sample has about 280,000 clones, with around 86% found just once. Sequences were obtained from peripheral blood. The receptors were gathered from a woman between 25 and 40 years old who had recovered from COVID-19.

The chain is built from TRBV29-1 and TRBJ1-1; maybe TRBD1 (6 bases). Deletions cut 7 bases from V and 2 bases from J, with 20 bases between. Looked up from germline, CDR1 is SQVTM and CDR2 is ANQGSEA. The CDR3 totals 15 residues. CDR3 sequence (DNA): TGCAGCGCCAAAAAGGAGCGGGACATCAACACTGAAGCTTTCTTT. The encoded protein is CSAKKERDINTEAFF.

In DNA, the CDR3 is TGTGCCACCAAGAAAGCTCAGAACTCGGGACAGAACACTGAAGCTTTCTTT. This gives the protein CATKKAQNSGQNTEAFF. The J gene is TRBJ1-1, the V gene TRBV7-9; D is perhaps TRBD1 (6 bases). Germline-derived CDR1 and CDR2 are SEHNR and FQNEAQ (reference sequence). The germline V and J ends were trimmed by 10 bases and 1 base, with 25 bases remaining between them. The CDR3 runs 17 residues. The full variable domain, completed using reference TRBV7-9 and TRBJ1-1, is DTGVSQNPRHKITKRGQNVTFRCDPISEHNRLYWYRQTLGQGPEFLTYFQNEAQLEKSRLLSDRFSAERPKGSFSTLEIQRTEQGDSAMYLCATKKAQNSGQNTEAFFGQGTRLTVV.

DNA of the CDR3: TGTGCCAGCAGTTTCGGGGGTCAGGAGGAGACCCAGTACTTC. It specifies CASSFGGQEETQYF. The gene calls are TRBV28 and TRBJ2-5; possibly TRBD2 for D (6 bases). The V gene lost 3 bases and the J gene lost 5 bases, with 13 bases spanning the gap. The germline V gene has CDR1 MDHEN and CDR2 SYDVKM. The CDR3 consists of 14 residues.

The chain has TRBV3-1 (or the pseudogene TRBV3-2) and TRBJ2-1; 13 nucleotides match TRBD2. The CDR3 runs to 19 residues. Losses at the gene ends were 1 base for V and 0 bases for J; bases not matched to a gene: 6. Germline-derived CDR1 and CDR2 are LGHDT and YNNKEL (reference sequence). The CDR3 DNA reads TGTGCCAGCAGCCAAGGGACTAGCGGGAGTCAAATCTCCTACAATGAGCAGTTCTTC. Translating gives CASSQGTSGSQISYNEQFF.

The V and J genes are TRBV27 and TRBJ1-4, with 8 bases identical to TRBD1. CDR3 length: 14 residues. V was pared by 3 bases and J by 6 bases, with 3 bases of the junction left unmatched. Germline CDR1 and CDR2: MNHEY and SMNVEV (reference sequence). CDR3 amino acids: CASSFGQGHEKLFF. CDR3 nucleotide sequence: TGTGCCAGCAGTTTCGGACAGGGTCATGAAAAACTGTTTTTT.

This clone was seen just once. The V gene is TRBV4-1, the J gene TRBJ2-3; D not resolved. The germline V gene encodes CDR1 MGHRA and CDR2 YSYEKL. The CDR3 is 12 residues long. V was trimmed by 5 bases and J by 2 bases, leaving 5 bases between them. This CDR3 reads CASSDFTDTQYF. CDR3 DNA sequence: TGCGCCAGCAGCGACTTCACAGATACGCAGTATTTT.

Only one count was recorded for this clone. Other DNA sequences in the same sample also yield this CDR3. The chain has TRBV5-1 and TRBJ2-7; a possible D gene is TRBD2 (5 bases). Trimming stripped 1 base from V and 3 bases from J, with 5 bases between. Germline CDR1 SGHRS, CDR2 YFSETQ. The CDR3 consists of 12 residues. The CDR3 sequence: CASSLTSYEQYF. The CDR3 bases are TGCGCCAGCAGCTTGACTAGCTACGAGCAGTACTTC.

The chain uses TRBV29-1 and TRBJ1-1; 7 bases match TRBD1. Germline V CDR1 and CDR2: SQVTM, ANQGSEA. The junction had 3 bases not matched to a gene; V was cut back by 5 bases and J by 6 bases. CDR3 size: 11 residues. This CDR3 reads CSVPGTAEAFF. The CDR3 nucleotides read TGCAGCGTTCCCGGGACAGCTGAAGCTTTCTTT.

J is TRBJ1-5 and V is TRBV19, with D possibly being TRBD1 (5 bases). The V and J ends lost 5 bases and 4 bases respectively, with 21 bases between them. Germline V gene sequence: CDR1 LNHDA, CDR2 SQIVND (reference sequence). The CDR3 runs to 17 residues. The CDR3 bases are TGTGCCAGTAGTCGCCTAACAGGCGCCCAGGAAAATCAGCCCCAGCATTTT. Translation: CASSRLTGAQENQPQHF.

V gene TRBV7-9 combines with J gene TRBJ2-2; D perhaps matches TRBD1 (6 bases). The CDR3 loop spans 14 amino acids. V lost 3 bases, J lost 1 base, and 6 bases lay in between. From germline, CDR1 is SEHNR and CDR2 FQNEAQ (reference sequence). CDR3 loop: CASSLGQNTGELFF. The CDR3 nucleotides read TGTGCCAGCAGCTTGGGACAGAACACCGGGGAGCTGTTTTTT.

Only a few counts were recorded for this clone. J is TRBJ1-2 and V is TRBV7-9; 10 bases align to TRBD1. V lost 6 bases and J lost 2; bases outside the gene matches: 6. CDR1 is SEHNR, CDR2 FQNEAQ, per germline (reference sequence). The CDR3 is 15 residues long. The CDR3 spells CASRRGQGGNYGYTF. Here the CDR3 DNA reads TGTGCCAGCAGACGCGGACAGGGGGGCAACTATGGCTACACCTTC.

The chain recombines TRBV10-3 with TRBJ2-6; TRBD2 matches at 11 bases. Trimming cost V 9 bases and J 0 bases; bases outside gene matches: 7. Germline V gene sequence: CDR1 ENHRY, CDR2 SYGVKD. CDR3 size: 17 residues. As DNA, the CDR3 is TGTGCCATTTACCCGGGACTAGCGGTCTCTGGGGCCAACGTCCTGACTTTC. It translates to CAIYPGLAVSGANVLTF.

This clone was counted a single time. The genes are TRBV11-2 and TRBJ2-3, with 8 nucleotides matching TRBD1. Germline loops: CDR1 SGHAT, CDR2 FQNNGV. Unmatched junction bases numbered 13, after V lost 3 bases and J lost 5 bases. The CDR3 loop spans 17 amino acids. CDR3 sequence (DNA): TGTGCCAGCAGCTTGGGCGGCCCAGGGGGCGCGAAAGATACGCAGTATTTT. It translates to CASSLGGPGGAKDTQYF.

V gene TRBV7-9 combines with J gene TRBJ1-4; 8 bases are shared with TRBD1. The trim removed 4 bases at V and 8 bases at J, leaving 9 bases unmatched. Looked up from germline, CDR1 is SEHNR and CDR2 is FQNEAQ (reference sequence). The CDR3 consists of 15 residues. CDR3 in amino acids: CASSSKDRELEKLFF. The CDR3 DNA reads TGTGCCAGCAGCTCGAAGGACAGGGAATTGGAAAAACTGTTTTTT.

The CDR3 bases are TGTGCCAGCAGCTCGACGACTAGATCAGATACGCAGTATTTT. Translation: CASSSTTRSDTQYF. The chain links TRBV5-4 to TRBJ2-3, with TRBD2 as a possible D gene (6 bases). The CDR3 sequence is 14 residues long. Germline CDR1 SGHNT, CDR2 YYREEE (reference sequence). Trimming pared 3 bases from V and 4 bases from J, leaving 12 bases between. The whole variable domain, filled in from reference TRBV5-4 and TRBJ2-3, reads ETGVTQSPTHLIKTRGQQVTLRCSSQSGHNTVSWYQQALGQGPQFIFQYYREEENGRGNFPPRFSGLQFPNYSSELNVNALELDDSALYLCASSSTTRSDTQYFGPGTRLTVL.